The T cell receptor (beta chain) under discussion was sequenced for a study of blood T cell repertoires in COVID-19. About the study: T cells, B-cell-depleted T cells, or PBMCs supplied cDNA or gDNA.

Trimming cost V 4 bases and J 7 bases; bases outside gene matches: 8. Germline values: CDR1 SGDLS, CDR2 YYNGEE. The length of the CDR3 is 15 residues. Only in-frame clones appear in the TCRdb table, and some are missing; sequencing was by immunoSEQ multiplex PCR. The sample lists 130,000 or so clones, 70% to 90% occurring once. The sequencing input was peripheral blood. The V gene is TRBV9, the J gene TRBJ2-7, with TRBD2 matching 13 bases. This TCR was recovered from a woman aged 60-75 years with acute or convalescent COVID-19. CDR3 nucleotide sequence: TGTGCCAGCAGCCCAAGACTAGCGGGGGGCAGTGAGCAGTACTTC. Its protein is CASSPRLAGGSEQYF.